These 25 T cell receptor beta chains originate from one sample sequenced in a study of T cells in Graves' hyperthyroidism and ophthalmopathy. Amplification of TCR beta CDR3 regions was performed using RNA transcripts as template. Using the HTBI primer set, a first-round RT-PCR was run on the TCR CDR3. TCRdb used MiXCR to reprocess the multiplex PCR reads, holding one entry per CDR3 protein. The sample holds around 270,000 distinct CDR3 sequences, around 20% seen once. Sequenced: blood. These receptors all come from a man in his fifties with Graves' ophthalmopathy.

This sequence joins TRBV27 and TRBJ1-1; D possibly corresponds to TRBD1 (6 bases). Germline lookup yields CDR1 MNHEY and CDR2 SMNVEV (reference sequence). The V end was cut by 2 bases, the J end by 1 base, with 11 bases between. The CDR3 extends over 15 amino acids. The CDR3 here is CASSLMGHPNTEAFF. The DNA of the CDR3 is TGTGCCAGCAGTTTAATGGGACACCCGAACACTGAAGCTTTCTTT.

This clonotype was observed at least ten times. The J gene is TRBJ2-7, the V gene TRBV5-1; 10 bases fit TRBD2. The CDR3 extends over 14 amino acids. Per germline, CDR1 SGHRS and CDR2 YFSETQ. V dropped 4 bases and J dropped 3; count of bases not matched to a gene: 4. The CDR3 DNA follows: TGCGCCAGCAGCCCCGGGACTAGCGTCTACGAGCAGTACTTC. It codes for CASSPGTSVYEQYF.

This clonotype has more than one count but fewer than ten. CDR3 protein: CASSWGTGGQETQYF. The CDR3 DNA follows: TGCGCCAGCAGCTGGGGGACAGGGGGCCAAGAGACCCAGTACTTC. The gene calls are TRBV5-1 and TRBJ2-5; 11 nucleotides align to TRBD1. Germline CDR1 SGHRS, CDR2 YFSETQ. CDR3 size: 15 residues. V lost 3 bases and J lost 1; bases outside the gene matches: 2.

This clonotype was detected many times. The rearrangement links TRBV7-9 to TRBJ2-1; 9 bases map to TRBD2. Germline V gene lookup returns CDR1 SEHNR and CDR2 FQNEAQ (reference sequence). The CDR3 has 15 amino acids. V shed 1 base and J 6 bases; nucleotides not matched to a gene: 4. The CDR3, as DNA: TGTGCCAGCAGCTTAGGGGCGGGAGGGTTCAATGAGCAGTTCTTC. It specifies CASSLGAGGFNEQFF.

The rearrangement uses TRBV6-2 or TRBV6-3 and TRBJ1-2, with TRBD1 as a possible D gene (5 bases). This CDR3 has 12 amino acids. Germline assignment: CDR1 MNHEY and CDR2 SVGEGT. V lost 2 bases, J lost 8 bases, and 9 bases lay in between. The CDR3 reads CASSYPRDGYTF. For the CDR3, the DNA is TGTGCCAGCAGTTACCCCAGGGACGGCTACACCTTC.

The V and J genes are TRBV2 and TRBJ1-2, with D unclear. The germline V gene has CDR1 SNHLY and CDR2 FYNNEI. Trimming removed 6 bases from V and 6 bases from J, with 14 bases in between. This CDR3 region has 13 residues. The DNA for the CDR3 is TGTGCCAGCAGCTTACGATCGGGAGATGGCTACACCTTC. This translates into CASSLRSGDGYTF.

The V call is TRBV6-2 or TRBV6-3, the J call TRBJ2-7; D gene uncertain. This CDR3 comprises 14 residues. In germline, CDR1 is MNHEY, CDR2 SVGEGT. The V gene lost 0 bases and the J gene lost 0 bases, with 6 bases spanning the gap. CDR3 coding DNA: TGTGCCAGCAGTTACTCCCCGGCCTCCTACGAGCAGTACTTC. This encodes CASSYSPASYEQYF.

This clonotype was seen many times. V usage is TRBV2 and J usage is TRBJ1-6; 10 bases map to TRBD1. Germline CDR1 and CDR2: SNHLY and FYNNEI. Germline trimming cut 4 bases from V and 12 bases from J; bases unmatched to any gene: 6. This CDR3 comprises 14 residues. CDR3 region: CASSGEDRGLPLHF. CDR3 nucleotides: TGTGCCAGCAGTGGAGAAGACAGGGGGCTACCCCTCCACTTT.

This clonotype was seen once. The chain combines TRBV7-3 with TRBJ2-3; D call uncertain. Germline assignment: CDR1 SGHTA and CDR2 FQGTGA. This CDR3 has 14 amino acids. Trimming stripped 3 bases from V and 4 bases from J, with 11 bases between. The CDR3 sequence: CASSFGTASDTQYF. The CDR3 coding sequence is TGTGCCAGCAGCTTTGGCACAGCCTCAGATACGCAGTATTTT.

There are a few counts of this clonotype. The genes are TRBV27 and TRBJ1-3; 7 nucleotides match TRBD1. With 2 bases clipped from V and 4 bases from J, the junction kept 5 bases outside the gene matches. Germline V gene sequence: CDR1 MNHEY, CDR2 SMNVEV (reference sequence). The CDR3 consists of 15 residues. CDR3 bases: TGTGCCAGCAGTTTAAAGGGGGCGTACGGAAACACCATATATTTT. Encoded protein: CASSLKGAYGNTIYF.

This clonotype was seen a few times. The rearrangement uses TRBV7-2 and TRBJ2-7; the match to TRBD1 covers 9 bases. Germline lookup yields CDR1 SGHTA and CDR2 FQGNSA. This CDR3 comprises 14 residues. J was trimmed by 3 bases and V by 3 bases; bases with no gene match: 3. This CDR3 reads CASSFGTGNYEQYF. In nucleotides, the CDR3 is TGTGCCAGCAGCTTCGGGACAGGGAACTACGAGCAGTACTTC. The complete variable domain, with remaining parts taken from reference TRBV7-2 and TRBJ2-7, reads GAGVSQSPSNKVTEKGKDVELRCDPISGHTALYWYRQSLGQGLEFLIYFQGNSAPDKSGLPSDRFSAERTGGSVSTLTIQRTQQEDSAVYLCASSFGTGNYEQYFGPGTRLTVT.

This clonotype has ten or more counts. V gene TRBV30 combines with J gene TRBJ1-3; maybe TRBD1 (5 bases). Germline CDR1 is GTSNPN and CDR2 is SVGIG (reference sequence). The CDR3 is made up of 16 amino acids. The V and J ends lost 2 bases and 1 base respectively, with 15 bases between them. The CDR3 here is CAWSLRAGPSGNTIYF. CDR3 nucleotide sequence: TGTGCCTGGAGTCTTAGGGCAGGGCCATCTGGAAACACCATATATTTT.

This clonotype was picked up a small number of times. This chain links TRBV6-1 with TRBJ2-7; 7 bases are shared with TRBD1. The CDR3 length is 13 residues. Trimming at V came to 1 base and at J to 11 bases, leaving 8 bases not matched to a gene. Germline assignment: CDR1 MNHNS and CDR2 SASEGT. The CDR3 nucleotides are TGTGCCAGCAGTGAAGAGGGCCCGGGACAGAAGTACTTC. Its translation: CASSEEGPGQKYF.

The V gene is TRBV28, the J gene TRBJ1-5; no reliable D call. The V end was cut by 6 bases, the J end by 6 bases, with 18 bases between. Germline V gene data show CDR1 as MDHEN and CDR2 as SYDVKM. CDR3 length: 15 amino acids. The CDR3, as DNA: TGTGCCAGCAGAGCCTCTTTTGACGCGGGTCAGCCCCAGCATTTT. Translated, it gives CASRASFDAGQPQHF.

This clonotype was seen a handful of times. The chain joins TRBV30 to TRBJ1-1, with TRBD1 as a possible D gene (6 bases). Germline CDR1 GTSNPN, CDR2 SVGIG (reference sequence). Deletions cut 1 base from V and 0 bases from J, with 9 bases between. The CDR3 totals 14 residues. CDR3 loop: CAWSGDILNTEAFF. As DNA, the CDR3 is TGTGCCTGGAGTGGGGACATCTTGAACACTGAAGCTTTCTTT.

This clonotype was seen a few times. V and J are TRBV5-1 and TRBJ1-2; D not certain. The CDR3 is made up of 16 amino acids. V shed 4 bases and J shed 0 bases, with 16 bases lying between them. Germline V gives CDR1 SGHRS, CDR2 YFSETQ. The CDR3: CASSPGGSLANYGYTF. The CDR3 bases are TGCGCCAGCAGCCCCGGAGGCAGTTTAGCTAACTATGGCTACACCTTC. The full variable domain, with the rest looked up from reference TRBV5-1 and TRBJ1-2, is KAGVTQTPRYLIKTRGQQVTLSCSPISGHRSVSWYQQTPGQGLQFLFEYFSETQRNKGNFPGRFSGRQFSNSRSEMNVSTLELGDSALYLCASSPGGSLANYGYTFGSGTRLTVV.

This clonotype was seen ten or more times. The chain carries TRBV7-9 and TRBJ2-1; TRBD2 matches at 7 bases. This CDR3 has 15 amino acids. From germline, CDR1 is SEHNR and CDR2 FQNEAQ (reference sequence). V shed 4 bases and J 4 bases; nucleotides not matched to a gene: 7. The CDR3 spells CASSYGGSLYNEQFF. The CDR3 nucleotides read TGTGCCAGCAGCTATGGCGGGAGTCTGTACAATGAGCAGTTCTTC.

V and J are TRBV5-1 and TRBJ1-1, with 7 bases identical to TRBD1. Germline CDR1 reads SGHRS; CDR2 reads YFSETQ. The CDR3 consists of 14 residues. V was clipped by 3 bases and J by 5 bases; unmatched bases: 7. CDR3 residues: CASSSTGERTEAFF. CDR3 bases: TGCGCCAGCAGCTCTACAGGGGAGAGAACTGAAGCTTTCTTT.

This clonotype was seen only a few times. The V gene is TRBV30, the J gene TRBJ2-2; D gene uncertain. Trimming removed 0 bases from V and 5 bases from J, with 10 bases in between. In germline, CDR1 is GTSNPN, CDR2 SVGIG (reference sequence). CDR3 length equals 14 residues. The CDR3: CAWSVTAFTGELFF. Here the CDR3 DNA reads TGTGCCTGGAGTGTTACAGCCTTTACCGGGGAGCTGTTTTTT.

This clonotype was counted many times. This chain's CDR3 is CASSPLAGGFYNEQFF. The CDR3 nucleotides read TGTGCCAGCAGTCCACTAGCGGGAGGATTTTACAATGAGCAGTTCTTC. The J gene is TRBJ2-1, the V gene TRBV2; TRBD2 matches at 12 bases. J lost 4 bases, V lost 5 bases, and 6 bases had no gene match. CDR1 is SNHLY, CDR2 FYNNEI, per germline. The CDR3 spans 16 residues.

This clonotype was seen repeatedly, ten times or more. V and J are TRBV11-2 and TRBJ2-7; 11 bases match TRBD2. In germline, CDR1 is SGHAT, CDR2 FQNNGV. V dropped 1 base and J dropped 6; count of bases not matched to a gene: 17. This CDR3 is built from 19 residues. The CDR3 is CASSLVASGRTRIQGEQYF. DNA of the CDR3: TGTGCCAGCAGCTTAGTGGCTAGCGGGAGGACCCGTATTCAGGGCGAGCAGTACTTC.

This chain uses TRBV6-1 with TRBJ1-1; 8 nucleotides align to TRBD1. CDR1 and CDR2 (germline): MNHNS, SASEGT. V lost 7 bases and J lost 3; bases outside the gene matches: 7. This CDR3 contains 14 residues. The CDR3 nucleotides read TGTGCCAGCAAAACCAGGGGGCTAGACACTGAAGCTTTCTTT. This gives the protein CASKTRGLDTEAFF.

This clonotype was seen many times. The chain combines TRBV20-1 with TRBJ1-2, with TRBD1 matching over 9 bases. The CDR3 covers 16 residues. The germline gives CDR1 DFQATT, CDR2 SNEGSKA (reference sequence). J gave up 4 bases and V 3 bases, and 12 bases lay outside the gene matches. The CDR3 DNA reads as TGCAGTGCTAGCACTCACTGGGACAGGGTATTCTATGGCTACACCTTC. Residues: CSASTHWDRVFYGYTF.

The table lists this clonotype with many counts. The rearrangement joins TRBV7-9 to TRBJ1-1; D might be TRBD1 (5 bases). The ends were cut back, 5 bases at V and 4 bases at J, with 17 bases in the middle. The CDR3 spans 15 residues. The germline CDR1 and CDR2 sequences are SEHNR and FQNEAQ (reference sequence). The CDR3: CASSPGRGDSTEAFF. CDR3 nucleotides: TGTGCCAGCAGCCCTGGACGGGGGGATAGCACTGAAGCTTTCTTT. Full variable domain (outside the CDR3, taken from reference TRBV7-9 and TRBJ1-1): DTGVSQNPRHKITKRGQNVTFRCDPISEHNRLYWYRQTLGQGPEFLTYFQNEAQLEKSRLLSDRFSAERPKGSFSTLEIQRTEQGDSAMYLCASSPGRGDSTEAFFGQGTRLTVV.

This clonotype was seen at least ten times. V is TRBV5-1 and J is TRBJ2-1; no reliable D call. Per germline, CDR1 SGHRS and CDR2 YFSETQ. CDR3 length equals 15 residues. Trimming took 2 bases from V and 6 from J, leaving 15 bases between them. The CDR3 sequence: CASSLRRDGRNEQFF. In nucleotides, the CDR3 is TGCGCCAGCAGCTTACGTAGGGATGGTCGCAATGAGCAGTTCTTC.